This TCR beta chain was identified in a study of blood T cell repertoires in COVID-19. Some clones are missing from TCRdb's copy, which holds only in-frame ones; the method was immunoSEQ multiplex PCR. The sample yields more than 200,000 clones, 89% seen once. V shed 5 bases and J shed 4 bases, with 13 bases lying between them. The CDR3 runs 14 residues. Germline V lookup: CDR1 SGHRS, CDR2 YFSETQ. This clonotype was obtained from a woman aged 25 to 39 with acute COVID-19. The V gene is TRBV5-1, the J gene TRBJ1-3, with D maybe TRBD1 (6 bases). Source material: PBMCs or T cells enriched from blood (not recorded which). CDR3 DNA: TGCGCCAGCAGTCCCCGGACAGCGGGAAACACCATATATTTT. It yields the protein CASSPRTAGNTIYF.